These 28 T cell receptor beta chains came from one sample sequenced in a study of OX40 agonist ivuxolimab in advanced cancers. The method behind the library was the immunoSEQ multiplex PCR assay. Sourced from immuneACCESS, this table was stored by TCRdb with only in-frame sequences that have V and J called. A share of the clones is absent; for the studies checked, an unresolved V gene accounts for under half, and the remainder has no known explanation. This sample holds 65,000 to 95,000 clones; 70% to 90% were observed only once. The ten largest clonotypes hold roughly 0.71% of the sample. Material: CD4+ or CD8+ T cells sorted from blood, obtained in a trial of the OX40 agonist ivuxolimab. The origin of the receptors is an adult with an advanced solid tumor such as melanoma, head and neck, liver or kidney cancer.

The chain employs TRBV9 and TRBJ2-5; D unclear. Trimming removed 0 bases from V and 5 bases from J, with 14 bases in between. The CDR3 runs 15 residues. CDR1 is SGDLS and CDR2 is YYNGEE in the germline V gene. The CDR3 reads CASSVAPDGRETQYF. The CDR3 nucleotides read TGTGCCAGCAGCGTAGCCCCAGATGGGCGTGAGACCCAGTACTTC.

The table lists this clone with a count of one. This chain joins TRBV6-9 and TRBJ1-5, with 7 nucleotides matching TRBD1. The CDR3 totals 13 residues. CDR1 and CDR2 (germline): MNHGY, SVAAGI. J was trimmed by 3 bases and V by 10 bases; bases with no gene match: 6. CDR3 residues: CATMRGLNQPQHF. The DNA of the CDR3 is TGTGCCACCATGAGGGGGCTCAATCAGCCCCAGCATTTT.

This chain links TRBV7-2 with TRBJ2-7; a weak D match, TRBD1 (6 bases). V lost 0 bases to trimming and J lost 7 bases, with 10 bases between them. Looked up from germline, CDR1 is SGHTA and CDR2 is FQGNSA. The CDR3 totals 13 residues. The DNA for the CDR3 is TGTGCCAGCAGCTTAGCGCAGGGGAGAGAGCAGTACTTC. The encoded protein is CASSLAQGREQYF.

This sequence joins TRBV27 and TRBJ2-2, with D perhaps matching TRBD2 (6 bases). CDR3 size: 16 residues. Germline V gene sequence: CDR1 MNHEY, CDR2 SMNVEV (reference sequence). The V end was cut by 5 bases, the J end by 0 bases, with 13 bases between. CDR3: CASSRRGDANTGELFF. CDR3 DNA sequence: TGTGCCAGCAGTAGGCGGGGCGACGCGAACACCGGGGAGCTGTTTTTT.

This chain connects TRBV30 to TRBJ2-7; unclear D gene. The germline V gene encodes CDR1 GTSNPN and CDR2 SVGIG (reference sequence). V was pared by 2 bases and J by 3 bases, with 8 bases between. This CDR3 is built from 12 residues. CDR3 residues: CAWSKGYYEQYF. The DNA for the CDR3 is TGTGCCTGGAGTAAGGGATACTACGAGCAGTACTTC.

This clone has more than one count but fewer than ten. The rearrangement joins TRBV27 to TRBJ2-7, with 8 bases fitting TRBD1. The germline V gene encodes CDR1 MNHEY and CDR2 SMNVEV (reference sequence). This CDR3 is 12 amino acids long. The ends lost 6 bases at V and 7 bases at J; junction bases unmatched: 5. The DNA for the CDR3 is TGTGCCAGCAGCTCAGGGGGCACGGAGCAGTACTTC. Encoded protein: CASSSGGTEQYF.

The V and J genes are TRBV9 and TRBJ2-1, with D uncertain. Germline lookup yields CDR1 SGDLS and CDR2 YYNGEE. The ends were cut back, 0 bases at V and 4 bases at J, with 8 bases in the middle. The CDR3 sequence is 14 residues long. In nucleotides, the CDR3 is TGTGCCAGCAGCGTAGAGGTCCAATACAATGAGCAGTTCTTC. Amino acid sequence: CASSVEVQYNEQFF.

The J gene is TRBJ2-5, the V gene TRBV14, with 11 positions matching TRBD2. CDR1 is SGHDN, CDR2 FVKESK, per germline. This CDR3 has 14 amino acids. The V and J ends lost 5 bases and 5 bases, in that order; junction bases with no gene match: 4. CDR3 sequence reads: CASSSRTSGETQYF. The CDR3 DNA follows: TGTGCCAGCAGCTCCCGGACTAGCGGGGAGACCCAGTACTTC.

This chain connects TRBV7-8 to TRBJ2-3, with D maybe TRBD1 (5 bases). Germline lookup yields CDR1 SGHVS and CDR2 FQNEAQ. The germline V and J ends were trimmed by 2 bases and 5 bases, with 17 bases remaining between them. This CDR3 contains 16 residues. CDR3 nucleotides: TGTGCCAGCAGCTTACTCAACGCCAGGGCCTTAGATACGCAGTATTTT. Translation: CASSLLNARALDTQYF.

This clone has a single count. This chain connects TRBV15 to TRBJ2-5, with TRBD1 matching 8 bases. V shed 2 bases and J 2 bases; nucleotides not matched to a gene: 7. The CDR3 has 16 amino acids. Per the germline V gene, CDR1 is LNHNV and CDR2 is YYDKDF (reference sequence). CDR3 sequence reads: CATSRPDRDVQETQYF. In DNA form, the CDR3 reads TGTGCCACCAGCAGACCGGACAGGGACGTACAAGAGACCCAGTACTTC.

The chain carries TRBV7-3 and TRBJ1-1, with TRBD1 identical over 8 bases. This CDR3 has 13 amino acids. CDR1 and CDR2 from the germline V gene are SGHTA and FQGTGA. The V gene end was trimmed by 5 bases and the J gene end by 8 bases; junction bases not matched to a gene: 7. The CDR3 DNA is TGTGCCAGCAGCCCTACAGGGGGACCCGAAGCTTTCTTT. Translated, it gives CASSPTGGPEAFF.

The gene calls are TRBV12-5 and TRBJ2-1, with TRBD2 identical over 9 bases. Germline lookup yields CDR1 LGHNT and CDR2 FRNRAP. The CDR3 has 13 residues. Unmatched junction bases numbered 7, after V lost 9 bases and J lost 7 bases. The CDR3 DNA reads TGTGCTAGCGGACTAGCGACCGTTAATGAGCAGTTCTTC. Residues: CASGLATVNEQFF.

Only a few counts were recorded for this clone. The chain uses TRBV19 and TRBJ2-1, with 7 bases fitting TRBD1. Germline values: CDR1 LNHDA, CDR2 SQIVND (reference sequence). The CDR3 runs to 15 residues. Trimming cost V 2 bases and J 3 bases; bases outside gene matches: 4. CDR3 residues: CASSIRAGGYNEQFF. The CDR3 DNA reads TGTGCCAGTAGTATAAGGGCAGGGGGCTACAATGAGCAGTTCTTC.

The V call is TRBV6-5, the J call TRBJ1-5, with D tentatively TRBD1 (6 bases). In germline, CDR1 is MNHEY, CDR2 SVGAGI. The V end lost 4 bases, the J end lost 0 bases, and 13 bases lay between the germline ends. The CDR3 is 16 amino acids. This chain's CDR3 is CASSLTGAYSNQPQHF. The CDR3 DNA reads as TGTGCCAGCAGTTTGACAGGTGCCTATAGCAATCAGCCCCAGCATTTT.

This chain joins TRBV4-2 and TRBJ2-5; D remains unclear. Germline V CDR1 and CDR2: LGHNA, YNFKEQ. This CDR3 spans 13 amino acids. Trimming pared 1 base from V and 6 bases from J, leaving 9 bases between. CDR3 protein: CASSQVAFQTQYF. CDR3 nucleotide sequence: TGTGCCAGCAGCCAAGTGGCTTTTCAGACCCAGTACTTC.

The chain couples TRBV11-3 to TRBJ1-2; D remains ambiguous. Trimming pared 5 bases from V and 6 bases from J, leaving 22 bases between. Germline lookup yields CDR1 SGHNT and CDR2 YENEEA. The CDR3 runs 16 residues. CDR3 in amino acids: CASSPAQLNLLDGYTF. The CDR3, as DNA: TGTGCCAGCAGCCCAGCGCAATTAAACCTTTTAGATGGCTACACCTTC.

The gene calls are TRBV28 and TRBJ2-2, with D maybe TRBD1 (6 bases). The V gene's germline CDR1 is MDHEN and CDR2 SYDVKM. V gave up 2 bases and J gave up 5 bases, with 15 bases separating them. The CDR3 is 16 amino acids. The CDR3 DNA reads as TGTGCCAGCAGTTTACTCTCCCCGGGACAAACCGGGGAGCTGTTTTTT. This gives the protein CASSLLSPGQTGELFF.

V is TRBV6-5 and J is TRBJ1-2, with TRBD1 as a possible D gene (5 bases). The ends were cut back, 4 bases at V and 4 bases at J, with 10 bases in the middle. The CDR3 runs 13 residues. Germline V CDR1 and CDR2: MNHEY, SVGAGI. Here the CDR3 reads CASSWDGPYGYTF. The CDR3 bases are TGTGCCAGCAGTTGGGACGGGCCCTATGGCTACACCTTC.

The chain recombines TRBV5-6 with TRBJ1-2; D is perhaps TRBD1 (6 bases). This CDR3 has 15 amino acids. CDR1 is SGHDT and CDR2 is YYEEEE in the germline V gene. The V end lost 3 bases, the J end lost 7 bases, and 19 bases lay between the germline ends. Here the CDR3 DNA reads TGTGCCAGCAGCTCCATCCCTCAGGGGCGATTTGGCTACACCTTC. Its protein is CASSSIPQGRFGYTF.

The chain carries TRBV9 and TRBJ2-3; TRBD2 matches at 9 bases. With V trimmed by 3 bases and J by 8 bases, 7 bases remained unmatched. Germline V gene lookup returns CDR1 SGDLS and CDR2 YYNGEE. The CDR3 has 14 amino acids. This CDR3 is CASSAYSGRSTQYF. The CDR3 nucleotides read TGTGCCAGCAGCGCTTATAGCGGGAGAAGTACGCAGTATTTT.

V is TRBV6-5 and J is TRBJ1-1, with D maybe TRBD1 (5 bases). CDR1 and CDR2 from the germline V gene are MNHEY and SVGAGI. Trimming stripped 6 bases from V and 2 bases from J, with 10 bases between. This CDR3 region has 13 residues. The CDR3 nucleotides read TGTGCCAGCAGACAGGACGGTAACACTGAAGCTTTCTTT. Its protein product is CASRQDGNTEAFF.

This clone was seen more than once but under ten times. This rearrangement joins TRBV18 to TRBJ2-7; TRBD1 matches at 9 bases. The germline V gene has CDR1 KGHSH and CDR2 LQKENI. The CDR3 contains 15 residues. The V and J ends lost 3 bases and 4 bases, in that order; junction bases with no gene match: 7. This CDR3 is CASSPDRGRGYEQYF. The CDR3 DNA is TGTGCCAGCTCACCGGACAGGGGAAGAGGTTACGAGCAGTACTTC.

V gene TRBV29-1 combines with J gene TRBJ2-3; 7 bases line up with TRBD2. Germline assignment: CDR1 SQVTM and CDR2 ANQGSEA. After removal of 3 bases from V and 1 base from J, the junction contained 10 bases not matched to a gene. The CDR3 is made up of 16 amino acids. The CDR3 spells CSVERGRDRGTDTQYF. The CDR3, as DNA: TGCAGCGTTGAGCGCGGGAGAGATCGCGGCACAGATACGCAGTATTTT.

The chain is built from TRBV18 and TRBJ2-5, with D possibly being TRBD1 (6 bases). Germline CDR1 reads KGHSH; CDR2 reads LQKENI. V was clipped by 0 bases and J by 5 bases, with 10 bases between them. CDR3 length: 14 residues. The CDR3 DNA is TGTGCCAGCTCACCACCGGTTACAGGGGAGACCCAGTACTTC. It encodes CASSPPVTGETQYF.

The V gene is TRBV5-1, the J gene TRBJ1-5; 10 bases agree with TRBD1. With 4 bases clipped from V and 1 base from J, the junction kept 2 bases outside the gene matches. This CDR3 has 15 amino acids. Germline V gene data show CDR1 as SGHRS and CDR2 as YFSETQ. CDR3 sequence (DNA): TGCGCCAGCAGCCCGGGACAGGGGAGCAATCAGCCCCAGCATTTT. Its protein is CASSPGQGSNQPQHF.

CDR3 nucleotides: TGTGCCAGCAGCGTGTGGGACAGCAATCAGCCCCAGCATTTT. It specifies CASSVWDSNQPQHF. V and J are TRBV9 and TRBJ1-5; the D gene is possibly TRBD1 (5 bases). V was shortened by 2 bases and J by 1 base, with 7 bases between the two germline ends. The CDR3 is 14 amino acids. Germline CDR1 and CDR2: SGDLS and YYNGEE.

This chain links TRBV2 with TRBJ2-2; D is possibly TRBD1 (5 bases). CDR3 length: 16 amino acids. Germline CDR1 is SNHLY and CDR2 is FYNNEI. V lost 5 bases to trimming and J lost 1 base, with 14 bases between them. This chain's CDR3 is CASSRTDSMNTGELFF. In DNA form, the CDR3 reads TGTGCCAGCAGTAGAACTGACAGTATGAACACCGGGGAGCTGTTTTTT.

The chain couples TRBV6-6 to TRBJ2-7; D perhaps matches TRBD1 (6 bases). Germline CDR1 reads MNHNY; CDR2 reads SVGAGI (reference sequence). This CDR3 spans 14 amino acids. V lost 6 bases and J 1 base, leaving 13 bases between the germline ends. The chain's CDR3 is CASRAIGQSYEQYF. CDR3 nucleotides: TGTGCCAGCAGGGCAATAGGACAGTCCTACGAGCAGTACTTC.